This entry is about one T cell receptor (beta chain). This record belongs to a study of blood T cell repertoires in COVID-19. In the study overall: The study drew acute and convalescent COVID-19 samples from the United States, Italy and Spain.

Patients of the Seattle cohort, enrolled during active infection, were followed longitudinally. Profiling relied on immunoSEQ multiplex PCR, and the TCRdb table lists in-frame clones only, not all of them. This table has about 120,000 clones, 81% appearing once. This CDR3 comprises 15 residues. Germline-derived CDR1 and CDR2 are MNHEY and SVGAGI. The V and J ends lost 2 bases and 6 bases respectively, with 14 bases between them. The chain joins TRBV6-5 to TRBJ2-1; no clear D. The TCR originated in a man younger than 40 with COVID-19, enrolled during active disease. Material for sequencing was peripheral blood. The CDR3 nucleotides are TGTGCCAGCAGTTACCGAGGCCCCCGTTCCAATGAGCAGTTCTTC. Its protein product is CASSYRGPRSNEQFF.